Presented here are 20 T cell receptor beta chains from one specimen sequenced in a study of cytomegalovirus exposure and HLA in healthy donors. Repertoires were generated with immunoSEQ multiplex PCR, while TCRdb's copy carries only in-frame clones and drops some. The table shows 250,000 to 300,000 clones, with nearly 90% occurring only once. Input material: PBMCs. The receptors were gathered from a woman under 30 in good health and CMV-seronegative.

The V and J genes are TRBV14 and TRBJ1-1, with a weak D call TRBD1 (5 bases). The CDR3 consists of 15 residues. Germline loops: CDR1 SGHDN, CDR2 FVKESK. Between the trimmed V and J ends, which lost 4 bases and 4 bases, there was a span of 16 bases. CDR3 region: CASSLPRGGSTEAFF. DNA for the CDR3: TGTGCCAGCAGCCTTCCGCGGGGGGGAAGCACTGAAGCTTTCTTT.

The CDR3 loop is CASRMGQPFQAFF. The CDR3, as DNA: TGTGCCAGCAGGATGGGACAGCCCTTTCAGGCTTTCTTT. V and J are TRBV6-6 and TRBJ1-1; 7 bases align to TRBD1. Germline trimming cut 6 bases from V and 11 bases from J; bases unmatched to any gene: 12. The CDR3 is 13 residues long. In germline, CDR1 is MNHNY, CDR2 SVGAGI (reference sequence).

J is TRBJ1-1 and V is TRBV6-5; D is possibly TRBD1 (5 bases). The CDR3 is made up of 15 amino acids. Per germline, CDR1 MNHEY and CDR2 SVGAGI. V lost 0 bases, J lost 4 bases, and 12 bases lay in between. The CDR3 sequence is CASSYSVPGGTEAFF. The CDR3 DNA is TGTGCCAGCAGTTACTCAGTACCCGGGGGCACTGAAGCTTTCTTT.

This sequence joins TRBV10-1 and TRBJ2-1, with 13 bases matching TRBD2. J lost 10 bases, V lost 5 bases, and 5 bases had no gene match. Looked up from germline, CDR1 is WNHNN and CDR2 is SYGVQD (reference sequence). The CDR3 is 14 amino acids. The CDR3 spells CASSQLAGGGEQFF. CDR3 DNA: TGCGCCAGCAGTCAACTAGCGGGGGGGGGAGAGCAGTTCTTC.

The CDR3: CASSVDERDTQYF. The DNA of the CDR3 is TGTGCCAGCAGCGTAGATGAGAGGGATACGCAGTATTTT. This rearrangement joins TRBV9 to TRBJ2-3, with D unresolved. CDR3 length equals 13 residues. CDR1 and CDR2 from the germline V gene are SGDLS and YYNGEE. V lost 0 bases and J 6 bases, leaving 8 bases between the germline ends.

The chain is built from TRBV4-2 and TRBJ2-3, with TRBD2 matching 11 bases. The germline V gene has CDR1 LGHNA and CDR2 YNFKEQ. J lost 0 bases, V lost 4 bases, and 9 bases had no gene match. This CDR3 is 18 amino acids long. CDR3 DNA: TGTGCCAGCAGCCCGCTAACTAGCGGGGGACTAAGCACAGATACGCAGTATTTT. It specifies CASSPLTSGGLSTDTQYF.

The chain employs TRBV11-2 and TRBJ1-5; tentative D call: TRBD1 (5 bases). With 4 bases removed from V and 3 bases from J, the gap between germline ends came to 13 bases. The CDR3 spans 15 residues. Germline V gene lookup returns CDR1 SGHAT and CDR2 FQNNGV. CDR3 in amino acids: CASSSAGHDNQPQHF. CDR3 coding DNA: TGTGCCAGCAGCTCCGCGGGGCATGACAATCAGCCCCAGCATTTT.

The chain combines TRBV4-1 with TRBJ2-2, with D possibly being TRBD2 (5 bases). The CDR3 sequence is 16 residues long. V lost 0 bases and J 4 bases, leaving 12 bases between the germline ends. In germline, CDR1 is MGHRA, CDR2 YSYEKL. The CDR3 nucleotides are TGCGCCAGCAGCCAAGATCCCGGGATACTCACCGGGGAGCTGTTTTTT. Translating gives CASSQDPGILTGELFF.

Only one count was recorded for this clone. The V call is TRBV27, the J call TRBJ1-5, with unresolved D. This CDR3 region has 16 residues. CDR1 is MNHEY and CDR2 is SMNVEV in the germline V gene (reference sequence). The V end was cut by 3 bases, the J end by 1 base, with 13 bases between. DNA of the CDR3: TGTGCCAGCAGTTTTAATCCCATAGAGAGCAATCAGCCCCAGCATTTT. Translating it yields CASSFNPIESNQPQHF.

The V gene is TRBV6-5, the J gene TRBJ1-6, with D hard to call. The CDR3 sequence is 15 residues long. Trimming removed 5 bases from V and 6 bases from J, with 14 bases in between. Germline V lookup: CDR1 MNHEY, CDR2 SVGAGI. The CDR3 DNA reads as TGTGCCAGCAGTACCGGACCGGCGGGTAATTCACCCCTCCACTTT. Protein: CASSTGPAGNSPLHF.

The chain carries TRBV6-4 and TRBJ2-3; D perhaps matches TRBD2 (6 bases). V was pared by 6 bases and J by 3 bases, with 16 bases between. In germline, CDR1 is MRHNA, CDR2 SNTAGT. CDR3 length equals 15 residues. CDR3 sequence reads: CASSPGGSSTDTQYF. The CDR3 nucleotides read TGTGCCAGCAGCCCTGGGGGGAGTTCAACAGATACGCAGTATTTT.

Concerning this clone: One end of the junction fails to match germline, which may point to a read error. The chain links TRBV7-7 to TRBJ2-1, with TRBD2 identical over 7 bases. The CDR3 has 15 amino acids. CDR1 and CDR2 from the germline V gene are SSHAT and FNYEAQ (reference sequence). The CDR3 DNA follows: TGTGCTAGCAGCAGGGAGGGGAACCCCTACAATGAGCAGTTCTTC. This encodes CASSREGNPYNEQFF.

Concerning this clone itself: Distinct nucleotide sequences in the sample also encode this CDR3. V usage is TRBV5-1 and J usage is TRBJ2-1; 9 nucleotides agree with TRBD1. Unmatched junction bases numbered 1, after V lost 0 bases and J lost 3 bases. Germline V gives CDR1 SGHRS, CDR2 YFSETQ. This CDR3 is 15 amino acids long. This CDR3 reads CASSLGDRDYNEQFF. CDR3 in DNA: TGCGCCAGCAGCTTGGGGGACAGGGACTACAATGAGCAGTTCTTC. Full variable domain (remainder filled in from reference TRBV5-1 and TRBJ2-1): KAGVTQTPRYLIKTRGQQVTLSCSPISGHRSVSWYQQTPGQGLQFLFEYFSETQRNKGNFPGRFSGRQFSNSRSEMNVSTLELGDSALYLCASSLGDRDYNEQFFGPGTRLTVL.

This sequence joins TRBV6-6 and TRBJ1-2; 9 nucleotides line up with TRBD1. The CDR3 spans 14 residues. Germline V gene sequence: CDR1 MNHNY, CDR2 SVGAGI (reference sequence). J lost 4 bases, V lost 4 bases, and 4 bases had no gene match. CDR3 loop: CASSLQGAGYGYTF. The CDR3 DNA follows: TGTGCCAGCAGTTTACAGGGGGCTGGCTATGGCTACACCTTC.

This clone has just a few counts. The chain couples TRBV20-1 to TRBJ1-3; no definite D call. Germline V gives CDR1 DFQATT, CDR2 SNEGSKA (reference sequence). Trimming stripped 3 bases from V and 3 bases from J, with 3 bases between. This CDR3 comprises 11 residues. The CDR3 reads CSASFGNTIYF. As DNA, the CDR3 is TGCAGTGCTAGCTTTGGAAACACCATATATTTT.

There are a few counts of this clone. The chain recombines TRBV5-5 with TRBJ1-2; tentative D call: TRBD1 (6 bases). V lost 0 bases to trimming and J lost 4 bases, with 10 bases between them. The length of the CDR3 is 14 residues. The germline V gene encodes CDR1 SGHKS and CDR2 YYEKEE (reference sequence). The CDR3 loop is CASSLGQGTYGYTF. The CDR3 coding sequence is TGTGCCAGCAGCTTGGGGCAGGGGACCTATGGCTACACCTTC. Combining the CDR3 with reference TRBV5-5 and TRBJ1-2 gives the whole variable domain DAGVTQSPTHLIKTRGQQVTLRCSPISGHKSVSWYQQVLGQGPQFIFQYYEKEERGRGNFPDRFSARQFPNYSSELNVNALLLGDSALYLCASSLGQGTYGYTFGSGTRLTVV.

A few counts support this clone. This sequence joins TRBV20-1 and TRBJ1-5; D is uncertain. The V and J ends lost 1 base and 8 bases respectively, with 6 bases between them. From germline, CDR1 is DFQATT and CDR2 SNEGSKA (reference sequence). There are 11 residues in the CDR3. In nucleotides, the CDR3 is TGCAGTGCTAGAGTGGCTGAGCCCCAGCATTTT. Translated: CSARVAEPQHF.

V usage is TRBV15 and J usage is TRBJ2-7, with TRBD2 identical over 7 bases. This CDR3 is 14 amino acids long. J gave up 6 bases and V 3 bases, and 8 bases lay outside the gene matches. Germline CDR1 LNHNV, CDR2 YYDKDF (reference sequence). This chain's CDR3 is CATSSRTGGGEQYV. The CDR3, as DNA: TGTGCCACCAGCAGCCGGACTGGGGGGGGCGAGCAGTACGTC.

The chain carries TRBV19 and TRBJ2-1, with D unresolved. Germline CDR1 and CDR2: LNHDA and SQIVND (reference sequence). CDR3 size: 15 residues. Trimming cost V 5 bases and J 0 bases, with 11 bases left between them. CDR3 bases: TGTGCCAGTAGTTTTGGCAGAAACTCCTACAATGAGCAGTTCTTC. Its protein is CASSFGRNSYNEQFF.

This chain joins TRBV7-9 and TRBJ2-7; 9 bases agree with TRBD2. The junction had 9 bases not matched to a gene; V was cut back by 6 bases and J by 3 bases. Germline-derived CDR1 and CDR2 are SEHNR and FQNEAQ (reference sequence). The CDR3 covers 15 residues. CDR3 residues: CASSSTGLAGYEQYF. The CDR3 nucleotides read TGTGCCAGCAGTTCGACGGGACTAGCAGGCTACGAGCAGTACTTC. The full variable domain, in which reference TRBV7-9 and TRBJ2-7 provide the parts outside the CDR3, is DTGVSQNPRHKITKRGQNVTFRCDPISEHNRLYWYRQTLGQGPEFLTYFQNEAQLEKSRLLSDRFSAERPKGSFSTLEIQRTEQGDSAMYLCASSSTGLAGYEQYFGPGTRLTVT.